This T cell receptor (beta chain) was profiled in a study of shared clonotypes between healthy human individuals. Broader study findings: Some clonotypes were shared by all four sorted-subset donors, while others were not shared. The non-shared ones had lower generation probabilities than the shared ones. Only a few donors were included, so the genetic and exposure-history diversity represented was limited.

Everyone who donated was a Caucasian adult who lived in Nashville, Tennessee. This clone was found a few times. Its specificity is unknown. The assay ran at deep level. The repertoire was sequenced with immunoSEQ multiplex PCR; TCRdb's copy has only in-frame clones and lacks some. This sample has more than 1 million clones; approximately 80% occur once, and the top ten carry approximately 0.52%. This CDR3 is built from 12 residues. Trimming pared 1 base from V and 7 bases from J, leaving 7 bases between. The germline V gene has CDR1 SNHLY and CDR2 FYNNEI. This clonotype was sampled from a man aged 18-30 years in good health. Some clones in this sample may be carry-over from other donors' samples. This chain uses TRBV2 with TRBJ1-1; no clear D. Input material: memory CD4+ T cells from PBMCs. Subset specified: CD45RA-negative fraction. The CDR3, as DNA: TGTGCCAGCAGTGAAGAGGCAGTTGAAGCTTTCTTT. Translated, it gives CASSEEAVEAFF.